This TCR beta chain was identified in a study of blood T cell repertoires in COVID-19. Study information: T cells, B-cell-depleted T cells, or PBMCs supplied cDNA or gDNA.

Only a few counts were recorded for this clone. The authors' processing: For nucleated cells, counts were estimated from reference gene primer amplification. Profiled with immunoSEQ multiplex PCR; TCRdb holds only in-frame clones, not every one. The V and J calls and clone size were taken over from that table, and D and trimming were inferred from the DNA. The repertoire consists of approximately 400,000 clones, with roughly four fifths occurring once and the leading ten covering over 4.5%. The sequenced sample consisted of PBMCs or T cells enriched from blood (not recorded which). The TCR sequence derives from a woman between 45 and 60 years old who had recovered from COVID-19.

CDR3 DNA sequence: TGCGCCAGCAGCTTGCAAGGGACAGGGGCTGAAGCTTTCTTT. It yields the protein CASSLQGTGAEAFF. The chain couples TRBV5-1 to TRBJ1-1; TRBD1 aligns across 10 bases. Germline V gene data show CDR1 as SGHRS and CDR2 as YFSETQ. This CDR3 has 14 residues. J lost 6 bases, V lost 1 base, and 3 bases had no gene match.